The 26 T cell receptor beta chains below were found in one sample sequenced in a study of T cell repertoires in cytomegalovirus infection. TCRdb re-called the reads with MiXCR, one entry per CDR3 protein. The sample holds approximately 130,000 distinct CDR3 sequences, approximately 8.8% seen once. The sequencing sample was made of PBMCs. The receptors were gathered from a human donor in good health (CMV status not recorded). Some clones in this sample may be carry-over from other donors' samples.

This clonotype has only a few counts. The CDR3, as DNA: TGTGCCAGCACTCTTACAGGGCTTGAAAAACTGTTTTTT. This gives the protein CASTLTGLEKLFF. V and J are TRBV6-6 and TRBJ1-4; possibly TRBD1 for D (6 bases). The V end lost 7 bases, the J end lost 7 bases, and 13 bases lay between the germline ends. The CDR3 contains 13 residues. Looked up from germline, CDR1 is MNHNY and CDR2 is SVGAGI (reference sequence).

This clonotype was picked up many times. The genes are TRBV6-6 and TRBJ1-2; D unclear. The CDR3 length is 15 residues. CDR1 and CDR2 from the germline V gene are MNHNY and SVGAGI (reference sequence). V was cut by 2 bases and J by 2 bases, with 12 bases left in between. The CDR3 coding sequence is TGTGCCAGCAGTTACCCATCCGGTGGGAACTATGGCTACACCTTC. It specifies CASSYPSGGNYGYTF.

Many counts were recorded for this clonotype. The chain has TRBV20-1 and TRBJ2-1, with unresolved D. Germline V gene lookup returns CDR1 DFQATT and CDR2 SNEGSKA (reference sequence). The CDR3 length is 15 residues. V lost 0 bases and J lost 0, with 9 bases in between. The CDR3 spells CSARDLLSSYNEQFF. CDR3 sequence (DNA): TGCAGTGCTAGAGATCTTCTAAGCTCCTACAATGAGCAGTTCTTC.

This clonotype was picked up many times. The CDR3 loop reads CSARRALGKLFF. The DNA of the CDR3 is TGCAGTGCTCGACGGGCCCTTGGAAAACTGTTTTTT. The chain is built from TRBV20-1 and TRBJ1-4; D is unclear. In germline, CDR1 is DFQATT, CDR2 SNEGSKA (reference sequence). The CDR3 is made up of 12 amino acids. V gave up 5 bases and J gave up 10 bases, with 14 bases separating them.

This clonotype was recorded many times. V is TRBV2 and J is TRBJ2-1; TRBD2 agrees at 10 bases. The germline gives CDR1 SNHLY, CDR2 FYNNEI. The CDR3 covers 15 residues. V shed 5 bases, J shed 3 bases, and the junction held 4 bases outside the gene matches. Here the CDR3 reads CASSLAGEYYNEQFF. CDR3 DNA sequence: TGTGCCAGCAGTCTAGCGGGGGAATACTACAATGAGCAGTTCTTC.

This clonotype was observed a single time. The CDR3 is CSARKVTGGETQYF. CDR3 coding DNA: TGCAGTGCTAGAAAGGTGACAGGGGGAGAGACCCAGTACTTC. This chain links TRBV20-1 with TRBJ2-5, with 9 bases fitting TRBD1. CDR3 length: 14 amino acids. The germline V gene has CDR1 DFQATT and CDR2 SNEGSKA (reference sequence). After removal of 2 bases from V and 4 bases from J, the junction contained 5 bases not matched to a gene.

This clonotype appeared many times. The CDR3 is CSAFTGGGTEAFF. CDR3 DNA sequence: TGCAGTGCCTTTACAGGGGGCGGCACTGAAGCTTTCTTT. This chain connects TRBV20-1 to TRBJ1-1, with 9 bases lining up with TRBD1. CDR1 and CDR2 (germline): DFQATT, SNEGSKA (reference sequence). Germline trimming cut 6 bases from V and 4 bases from J; bases unmatched to any gene: 6. This CDR3 contains 13 residues.

The table lists this clonotype with many counts. The V call is TRBV28, the J call TRBJ2-1; the D is unclear. The germline gives CDR1 MDHEN, CDR2 SYDVKM. This CDR3 spans 13 amino acids. The germline V and J ends were trimmed by 5 bases and 0 bases, with 5 bases remaining between them. For the CDR3, the DNA is TGTGCCAGCAGTCTGGGCTCCTACAATGAGCAGTTCTTC. Translating it yields CASSLGSYNEQFF.

In this sample, this clonotype turned up a few times. The genes are TRBV4-1 and TRBJ2-7; D gene ambiguous. Trimming pared 1 base from V and 4 bases from J, leaving 20 bases between. Germline V gives CDR1 MGHRA, CDR2 YSYEKL. CDR3 length: 17 amino acids. The CDR3 coding sequence is TGCGCCAGCAGCCAAGCCCCTCTTGTGGCCGGAAGGTACGAGCAGTACTTC. It encodes CASSQAPLVAGRYEQYF.

The sample holds many counts of this clonotype. The chain couples TRBV28 to TRBJ1-1; D is possibly TRBD1 (5 bases). Trimming removed 2 bases at V and 0 bases at J, with 19 bases between. Germline V gives CDR1 MDHEN, CDR2 SYDVKM. The CDR3 runs 18 residues. The CDR3 sequence is CASSLSRAGSSMNTEAFF. The CDR3 DNA is TGTGCCAGCAGTTTAAGTCGGGCAGGGTCAAGCATGAACACTGAAGCTTTCTTT.

Only a few counts were recorded for this clonotype. This CDR3 is CATSIPPPGTGYGYTF. In DNA form, the CDR3 reads TGTGCCACCAGCATCCCCCCGCCCGGGACAGGGTATGGCTACACCTTC. V and J are TRBV15 and TRBJ1-2, with 9 bases fitting TRBD1. The CDR3 runs to 16 residues. The V gene's germline CDR1 is LNHNV and CDR2 YYDKDF (reference sequence). Trimming took 4 bases from V and 5 from J; bases not matched to a gene: 11. Drawing the rest from reference TRBV15 and TRBJ1-2, the complete variable domain is DAMVIQNPRYQVTQFGKPVTLSCSQTLNHNVMYWYQQKSSQAPKLLFHYYDKDFNNEADTPDNFQSRRPNTSFCFLDIRSPGLGDTAMYLCATSIPPPGTGYGYTFGSGTRLTVV.

This clonotype was counted at least ten times. The chain carries TRBV10-3 and TRBJ2-7, with D possibly TRBD2 on 6 matching bases. CDR1 is ENHRY, CDR2 SYGVKD, per germline. The CDR3 contains 15 residues. The germline V and J ends were trimmed by 0 bases and 3 bases, with 12 bases remaining between them. CDR3 protein: CAISESTGALYEQYF. The CDR3 DNA follows: TGTGCCATCAGTGAGTCGACGGGAGCCCTCTACGAGCAGTACTTC.

This clonotype has a count of ten or more. The rearrangement links TRBV19 to TRBJ1-5, with D maybe TRBD1 (6 bases). The V gene's germline CDR1 is LNHDA and CDR2 SQIVND (reference sequence). Trimming shortened V by 4 bases and J by 5 bases, and 12 bases separated the two germline ends. The CDR3 contains 14 residues. The CDR3 protein is CASSTGTTHQPQHF. The CDR3 nucleotides are TGTGCCAGTAGTACTGGGACAACTCATCAGCCCCAGCATTTT.

The chain carries TRBV12-3 or TRBV12-4 and TRBJ1-2; no definite D call. The length of the CDR3 is 14 residues. V was clipped by 5 bases and J by 8 bases, with 18 bases between them. This CDR3 reads CASSTLLVTGGYTF. The CDR3 DNA is TGTGCCAGCAGTACCTTACTTGTTACGGGAGGCTACACCTTC.

This clonotype was counted at least ten times. The rearrangement joins TRBV2 to TRBJ2-7; D perhaps matches TRBD1 (6 bases). The ends were cut back, 3 bases at V and 4 bases at J, with 10 bases in the middle. This CDR3 is 13 amino acids long. From germline, CDR1 is SNHLY and CDR2 FYNNEI. This chain's CDR3 is CASSDSGEYEQYF. Here the CDR3 DNA reads TGTGCCAGCAGTGACTCAGGGGAATACGAGCAGTACTTC.

This clonotype was counted at least ten times. The rearrangement uses TRBV2 and TRBJ2-3, with 8 bases aligning to TRBD2. The germline gives CDR1 SNHLY, CDR2 FYNNEI. Trimming cost V 6 bases and J 4 bases; bases outside gene matches: 12. The CDR3 is made up of 16 amino acids. CDR3 residues: CASREGRGDPPDTQYF. The CDR3 DNA reads as TGTGCCAGCAGGGAGGGGCGGGGGGATCCCCCAGATACGCAGTATTTT.

The rearrangement uses TRBV2 and TRBJ2-5; TRBD2 aligns across 7 bases. The trim removed 6 bases at V and 4 bases at J, leaving 11 bases unmatched. Germline V CDR1 and CDR2: SNHLY, FYNNEI. The CDR3 runs 15 residues. The CDR3 DNA is TGTGCCAGCAGCCCTACATGGACTAGTAGAGAGACCCAGTACTTC. Translated, it gives CASSPTWTSRETQYF. Based on the CDR3 plus reference TRBV2 and TRBJ2-5, the full variable domain is EPEVTQTPSHQVTQMGQEVILRCVPISNHLYFYWYRQILGQKVEFLVSFYNNEISEKSEIFDDQFSVERPDGSNFTLKIRSTKLEDSAMYFCASSPTWTSRETQYFGPGTRLLVL.

There are many counts of this clonotype. The V gene is TRBV7-8, the J gene TRBJ1-6; weak D call: TRBD1 (5 bases). The CDR3 consists of 15 residues. CDR1 is SGHVS and CDR2 is FQNEAQ in the germline V gene. V dropped 5 bases and J dropped 7 bases, with 15 bases sitting between them. CDR3 in DNA: TGTGCCAGCAGCCCGCAGGGCGGAACCAATTCACCCCTCCACTTT. Protein sequence: CASSPQGGTNSPLHF.

In nucleotides, the CDR3 is TGTGCCAGCAGCTTGGAACCCCCCGGTATGGGTTACGAGCAGTACTTC. As protein: CASSLEPPGMGYEQYF. The chain employs TRBV5-4 and TRBJ2-7; D unresolved. The germline gives CDR1 SGHNT, CDR2 YYREEE (reference sequence). This CDR3 has 16 amino acids. Trimming shortened V by 0 bases and J by 4 bases, and 17 bases separated the two germline ends.

This clonotype came up many times. The rearrangement uses TRBV30 and TRBJ1-1, with D possibly matching TRBD1 (5 bases). Trimming removed 4 bases from V and 0 bases from J, with 9 bases in between. CDR3 length: 13 residues. Germline-derived CDR1 and CDR2 are GTSNPN and SVGIG (reference sequence). CDR3 loop: CAWTDRLNTEAFF. CDR3 nucleotides: TGTGCCTGGACTGACAGATTGAACACTGAAGCTTTCTTT.

This clonotype was found many times. The genes are TRBV6-2 or TRBV6-3 and TRBJ2-6; D is uncertain. The germline V gene has CDR1 MNHEY and CDR2 SVGEGT. With 2 bases removed from V and 1 base from J, the gap between germline ends came to 3 bases. The CDR3 contains 14 residues. The CDR3 reads CASSYRSGANVLTF. CDR3 sequence (DNA): TGTGCCAGCAGTTACCGTTCTGGGGCCAACGTCCTGACTTTC.

This clonotype was observed a few times. The chain uses TRBV6-5 and TRBJ2-1, with 10 bases lining up with TRBD1. V shed 0 bases and J 7 bases; nucleotides not matched to a gene: 6. This CDR3 spans 16 amino acids. Germline CDR1 MNHEY, CDR2 SVGAGI. The CDR3 coding sequence is TGTGCCAGCAGTTACTCCGGGACAGGGGTAGAAAATGAGCAGTTCTTC. Encoded protein: CASSYSGTGVENEQFF.

This clonotype was recorded many times. CDR3 DNA: TGTGCCAGCAGTAGGTTCGCAGGCAACTATGGCTACACCTTC. Protein sequence: CASSRFAGNYGYTF. This rearrangement joins TRBV2 to TRBJ1-2; D is ambiguous. The CDR3 is made up of 14 amino acids. Trimming removed 5 bases at V and 2 bases at J, with 12 bases between. CDR1 and CDR2 from the germline V gene are SNHLY and FYNNEI.

This clonotype was picked up many times. The V call is TRBV7-9, the J call TRBJ2-5, with D perhaps TRBD1 (5 bases). V lost 6 bases and J 2 bases, leaving 10 bases between the germline ends. The CDR3 covers 13 residues. CDR1 SEHNR and CDR2 FQNEAQ come from the germline V gene (reference sequence). The CDR3 coding sequence is TGTGCCAGCAGGCCGACAGCACAAGAGACCCAGTACTTC. It encodes CASRPTAQETQYF.

The chain is built from TRBV5-1 and TRBJ1-5, with D unclear. The CDR3 contains 13 residues. Germline V lookup: CDR1 SGHRS, CDR2 YFSETQ. V was trimmed by 1 base and J by 6 bases, leaving 8 bases between them. As DNA, the CDR3 is TGCGCCAGCAGCTTGTTACGGGGTCAGCCCCAGCATTTT. Translating gives CASSLLRGQPQHF.

This clonotype was detected ten times or more. This chain connects TRBV6-6 to TRBJ1-4, with TRBD1 matching over 7 bases. V dropped 2 bases and J dropped 5; count of bases not matched to a gene: 8. The CDR3 runs 16 residues. CDR1 is MNHNY and CDR2 is SVGAGI in the germline V gene (reference sequence). CDR3 in DNA: TGTGCCAGCAGTTACCCTGGAGGGGGCGCAAATGAAAAACTGTTTTTT. This sequence encodes CASSYPGGGANEKLFF.